The 22 T cell receptor beta chains below were found in one sample sequenced in a study of T cells in Graves' hyperthyroidism and ophthalmopathy. RNA transcripts gave rise to amplified TCR beta CDR3 regions. The HTBI set primed first-round TCR CDR3 RT-PCR. MiXCR, applied by TCRdb to the multiplex PCR reads, yields one record per CDR3 protein. The sample records nearly 600,000 distinct CDR3 sequences, around 14% being singletons. What was sequenced was blood. The receptors derive from a woman in her late teens or twenties with Graves' ophthalmopathy.

At least ten counts were recorded for this clonotype. The chain links TRBV12-3 or TRBV12-4 to TRBJ2-7; TRBD1 matches at 9 bases. The length of the CDR3 is 15 residues. Trimming cost V 7 bases and J 2 bases; bases outside gene matches: 9. Here the CDR3 reads CASTHPGQGAYEQYF. The CDR3 nucleotides read TGTGCCAGCACCCACCCGGGACAGGGCGCCTACGAGCAGTACTTC.

The chain couples TRBV10-3 to TRBJ2-1; 7 positions agree with TRBD2. V was clipped by 10 bases and J by 1 base; unmatched bases: 4. Germline V lookup: CDR1 ENHRY, CDR2 SYGVKD. The CDR3 loop spans 13 amino acids. The CDR3 bases are TGTGCCACAGAAGCGGGATCCTACAATGAGCAGTTCTTC. Translation: CATEAGSYNEQFF.

The chain joins TRBV28 to TRBJ2-3; 8 positions match TRBD2. The CDR3 sequence is 15 residues long. Germline V CDR1 and CDR2: MDHEN, SYDVKM. V was clipped by 5 bases and J by 2 bases; unmatched bases: 6. CDR3 sequence (DNA): TGTGCCAGCAGTCCGCCGGGGGGGTTCACAGATACGCAGTATTTT. It encodes CASSPPGGFTDTQYF.

This clonotype was found many times. This chain links TRBV28 with TRBJ1-6, with 7 bases aligning to TRBD1. V gave up 3 bases and J gave up 4 bases; unmatched junction bases: 6. This CDR3 is built from 16 residues. The germline CDR1 and CDR2 sequences are MDHEN and SYDVKM. CDR3 protein: CASSFWRGQYNSPLHF. DNA for the CDR3: TGTGCCAGCAGTTTTTGGAGGGGACAGTATAATTCACCCCTCCACTTT.

The V gene is TRBV7-3, the J gene TRBJ2-2, with TRBD1 as a possible D gene (5 bases). CDR1 is SGHTA, CDR2 FQGTGA, per germline. The length of the CDR3 is 17 residues. V lost 2 bases and J 1 base, leaving 14 bases between the germline ends. The CDR3 here is CASSLGYIQGNTGELFF. As DNA, the CDR3 is TGTGCCAGCAGCTTAGGTTATATTCAGGGGAACACCGGGGAGCTGTTTTTT.

This clonotype was counted at least ten times. This chain connects TRBV19 to TRBJ1-1; D call uncertain. The germline V gene has CDR1 LNHDA and CDR2 SQIVND (reference sequence). This CDR3 has 13 amino acids. V lost 9 bases, J lost 3 bases, and 14 bases lay in between. Here the CDR3 reads CASSSDRDTEAFF. The CDR3 DNA sequence: TGTGCCAGCAGCTCGGACCGTGACACTGAAGCTTTCTTT.

This clonotype was seen more than once but under ten times. CDR3 in amino acids: CASSRLPRTSGSEQYF. The CDR3, as DNA: TGTGCCAGCAGCCGCTTACCTAGGACTAGCGGGAGCGAGCAGTACTTC. The chain couples TRBV5-5 to TRBJ2-7; 13 bases agree with TRBD2. V shed 4 bases, J shed 6 bases, and the junction held 10 bases outside the gene matches. The germline V gene encodes CDR1 SGHKS and CDR2 YYEKEE (reference sequence). The CDR3 totals 16 residues.

The table lists this clonotype with many counts. V is TRBV28 and J is TRBJ2-1, with TRBD1 matching 10 bases. The germline CDR1 and CDR2 sequences are MDHEN and SYDVKM. This CDR3 has 17 residues. With V trimmed by 5 bases and J by 4 bases, 11 bases remained unmatched. DNA of the CDR3: TGTGCCAGCAGTCCACCACCCCCGGGACAGGGGTACAATGAGCAGTTCTTC. Residues: CASSPPPPGQGYNEQFF.

This clonotype was seen ten or more times. This chain joins TRBV6-1 and TRBJ2-2; tentatively, D is TRBD2 (5 bases). Looked up from germline, CDR1 is MNHNS and CDR2 is SASEGT. This CDR3 spans 15 amino acids. V was shortened by 6 bases and J by 6 bases, with 17 bases between the two germline ends. The CDR3 sequence: CASSTWVASSGELFF. CDR3 nucleotide sequence: TGTGCCAGCAGCACGTGGGTAGCGTCCTCCGGGGAGCTGTTTTTT.

The V gene is TRBV24-1, the J gene TRBJ2-1; 9 nucleotides align to TRBD2. The CDR3 consists of 15 residues. The ends lost 4 bases at V and 6 bases at J; junction bases unmatched: 6. CDR1 is KGHDR and CDR2 is SFDVKD in the germline V gene. CDR3 nucleotides: TGTGCCACCAGTGACCCGGGACTAGCTAGCAATGAGCAGTTCTTC. This sequence encodes CATSDPGLASNEQFF.

The V and J genes are TRBV19 and TRBJ2-5; 7 bases line up with TRBD1. The trim removed 1 base at V and 4 bases at J, leaving 12 bases unmatched. Germline V gene data show CDR1 as LNHDA and CDR2 as SQIVND (reference sequence). The CDR3 contains 17 residues. CDR3 DNA: TGTGCCAGTAGTATAGGCCCCCTGACAGGGCGAGGAGAGACCCAGTACTTC. Protein sequence: CASSIGPLTGRGETQYF. Based on the CDR3 plus reference TRBV19 and TRBJ2-5, the full variable domain is DGGITQSPKYLFRKEGQNVTLSCEQNLNHDAMYWYRQDPGQGLRLIYYSQIVNDFQKGDIAEGYSVSREKKESFPLTVTSAQKNPTAFYLCASSIGPLTGRGETQYFGPGTRLLVL.

This clonotype has more than one count but fewer than ten. V usage is TRBV9 and J usage is TRBJ2-2; 9 bases line up with TRBD1. This CDR3 comprises 17 residues. The V gene end was trimmed by 1 base and the J gene end by 1 base; junction bases not matched to a gene: 5. Germline V gives CDR1 SGDLS, CDR2 YYNGEE. The CDR3 nucleotides read TGTGCCAGCAGCGTAATGGGACAGGGCTTGAACACCGGGGAGCTGTTTTTT. Residues: CASSVMGQGLNTGELFF.

There are a few counts of this clonotype. V usage is TRBV10-3 and J usage is TRBJ1-1, with 9 bases aligning to TRBD1. CDR3 length: 17 amino acids. With V trimmed by 6 bases and J by 1 base, 12 bases remained unmatched. Germline V gives CDR1 ENHRY, CDR2 SYGVKD. This chain's CDR3 is CAISRPGQGIRNTEAFF. CDR3 nucleotide sequence: TGTGCCATCAGCAGACCGGGACAGGGAATTCGGAACACTGAAGCTTTCTTT.

This rearrangement joins TRBV30 to TRBJ1-2; D is possibly TRBD1 (6 bases). Germline V gene sequence: CDR1 GTSNPN, CDR2 SVGIG (reference sequence). Trimming removed 2 bases at V and 4 bases at J, with 14 bases between. The CDR3 has 14 residues. CDR3 sequence reads: CAWSSGGAGYGYTF. The CDR3 nucleotides are TGTGCCTGGAGTTCCGGGGGGGCCGGCTATGGCTACACCTTC.

This clonotype occurred many times. The chain carries TRBV20-1 and TRBJ2-7, with 10 bases aligning to TRBD2. CDR3 size: 13 residues. After removal of 5 bases from V and 2 bases from J, the junction contained 3 bases not matched to a gene. The germline gives CDR1 DFQATT, CDR2 SNEGSKA (reference sequence). CDR3 DNA: TGCAGTGCTCGGACTAGCGGAGCCTACGAGCAGTACTTC. It codes for CSARTSGAYEQYF.

This clonotype was recorded many times. J is TRBJ2-3 and V is TRBV5-1, with 8 bases matching TRBD1. V lost 4 bases to trimming and J lost 3 bases; unmatched junction nucleotides: 4. Germline V gene sequence: CDR1 SGHRS, CDR2 YFSETQ. The CDR3 has 14 residues. The CDR3 loop reads CASSPDRETDTQYF. In DNA, the CDR3 is TGCGCCAGCAGCCCGGACAGGGAGACAGATACGCAGTATTTT.

CDR3 protein: CASSGRGLAGGAYNEQFF. CDR3 coding DNA: TGTGCCAGCAGCGGACGTGGGCTAGCGGGGGGGGCCTACAATGAGCAGTTCTTC. The chain is built from TRBV9 and TRBJ2-1; 12 nucleotides agree with TRBD2. The CDR3 spans 18 residues. Unmatched junction bases numbered 9, after V lost 3 bases and J lost 2 bases. Germline values: CDR1 SGDLS, CDR2 YYNGEE.

V gene TRBV9 combines with J gene TRBJ2-6; D is unclear. The CDR3 covers 15 residues. V was trimmed by 5 bases and J by 0 bases, leaving 9 bases between them. Germline V lookup: CDR1 SGDLS, CDR2 YYNGEE. The CDR3 DNA reads TGTGCCAGCAGTGAATTTCGCTCTGGGGCCAACGTCCTGACTTTC. This translates into CASSEFRSGANVLTF.

The table lists this clonotype with many counts. This chain joins TRBV20-1 and TRBJ2-1; 7 bases map to TRBD2. Per the germline V gene, CDR1 is DFQATT and CDR2 is SNEGSKA (reference sequence). CDR3 size: 13 residues. Trimming removed 5 bases from V and 4 bases from J; junction bases left unmatched: 5. As DNA, the CDR3 is TGCAGTGCTCAAAGCGGGGATTACAATGAGCAGTTCTTC. Translating it yields CSAQSGDYNEQFF.

The chain joins TRBV28 to TRBJ2-5; TRBD2 agrees at 8 bases. CDR3 length: 18 residues. Germline V gene data show CDR1 as MDHEN and CDR2 as SYDVKM. The V gene end was trimmed by 7 bases and the J gene end by 1 base; junction bases not matched to a gene: 17. The chain's CDR3 is CASTTGAVAGSRQETQYF. The CDR3 nucleotides are TGTGCCAGCACTACTGGGGCGGTAGCGGGATCCCGCCAAGAGACCCAGTACTTC.

In this sample, this clonotype turned up a few times. A single base is all that separates this from a far larger clone, so a read error is likely. This chain connects TRBV2 to TRBJ2-1; D perhaps matches TRBD2 (6 bases). The CDR3 contains 15 residues. Germline CDR1 and CDR2: SNHLY and FYNNEI. In nucleotides, the CDR3 is TGTGCCAGCAGCTCCGGGACTTCGGGGAACAATGGGCAGTTCTTC. Translated: CASSSGTSGNNGQFF.

In its sample, this clonotype was seen a few times. The chain couples TRBV24-1 to TRBJ2-5; D not certain. The germline gives CDR1 KGHDR, CDR2 SFDVKD. The V end was cut by 3 bases, the J end by 5 bases, with 12 bases between. This CDR3 is 14 amino acids long. CDR3 loop: CATSDPAFGETQYF. CDR3 nucleotides: TGTGCCACCAGTGATCCGGCTTTCGGGGAGACCCAGTACTTC.